The clone carrying this TCR beta chain was counted only a few times. Trimming left V 0 bases short and J 1 base short, with 9 bases between. Germline V lookup: CDR1 LGHNA, CDR2 YSLEER. The CDR3 has 16 residues. TCRdb fed the 5' RACE reads into MiXCR, producing one record per CDR3 protein. Among approximately 300,000 distinct CDR3 sequences listed, 15% to 20% were seen once. This sample is drawn from a study of T-cell memory formation after mild COVID-19. This receptor was obtained from a man between 18 and 35 years old who had mild COVID-19 (a few samples of this study predate the infection). Cell type and time point are not known. J is TRBJ2-2 and V is TRBV4-3; a possible D gene is TRBD2 (6 bases). Sequencing was carried out using PBMCs or a T cell subset sorted from them (not recorded which). In nucleotides, the CDR3 is TGCGCCAGCAGCCAAGATGGACTACAGAACACCGGGGAGCTGTTTTTT. Protein sequence: CASSQDGLQNTGELFF.